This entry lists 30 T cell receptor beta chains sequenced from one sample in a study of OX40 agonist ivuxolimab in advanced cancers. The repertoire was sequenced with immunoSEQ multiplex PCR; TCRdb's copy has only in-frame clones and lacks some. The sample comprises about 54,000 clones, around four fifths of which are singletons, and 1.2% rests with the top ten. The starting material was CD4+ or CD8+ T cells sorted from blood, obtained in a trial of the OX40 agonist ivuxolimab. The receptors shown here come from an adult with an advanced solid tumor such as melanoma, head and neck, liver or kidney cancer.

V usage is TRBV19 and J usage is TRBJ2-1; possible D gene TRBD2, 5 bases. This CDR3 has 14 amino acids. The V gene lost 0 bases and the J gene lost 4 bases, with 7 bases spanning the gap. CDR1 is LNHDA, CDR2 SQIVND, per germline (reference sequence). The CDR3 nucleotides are TGTGCCAGTAGTATAGAGGACTTTTACAATGAGCAGTTCTTC. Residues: CASSIEDFYNEQFF.

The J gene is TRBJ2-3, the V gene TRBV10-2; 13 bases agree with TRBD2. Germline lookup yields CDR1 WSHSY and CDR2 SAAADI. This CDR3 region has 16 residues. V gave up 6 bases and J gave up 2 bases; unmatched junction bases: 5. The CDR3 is CASRGLAGSTTDTQYF. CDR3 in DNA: TGCGCCAGCAGGGGACTAGCGGGATCCACCACAGATACGCAGTATTTT.

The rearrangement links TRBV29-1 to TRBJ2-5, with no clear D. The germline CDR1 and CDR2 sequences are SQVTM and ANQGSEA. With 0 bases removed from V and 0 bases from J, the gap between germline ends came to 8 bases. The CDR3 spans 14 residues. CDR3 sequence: CSVEDGQYQETQYF. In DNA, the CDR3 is TGCAGCGTTGAAGATGGGCAGTACCAAGAGACCCAGTACTTC.

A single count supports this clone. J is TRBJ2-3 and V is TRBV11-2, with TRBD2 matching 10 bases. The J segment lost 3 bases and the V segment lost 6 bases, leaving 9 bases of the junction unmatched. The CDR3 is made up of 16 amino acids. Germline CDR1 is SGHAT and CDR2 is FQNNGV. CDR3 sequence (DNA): TGTGCCAGCAGTCCGGGAGCGGGAGGGGGGACAGATACGCAGTATTTT. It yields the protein CASSPGAGGGTDTQYF.

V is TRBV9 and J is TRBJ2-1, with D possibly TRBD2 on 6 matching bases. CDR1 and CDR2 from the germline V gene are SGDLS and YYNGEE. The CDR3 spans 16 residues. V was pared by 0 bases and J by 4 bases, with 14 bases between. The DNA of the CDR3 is TGTGCCAGCAGCGTAGGCGGGGCTAGGCTGTACAATGAGCAGTTCTTC. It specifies CASSVGGARLYNEQFF.

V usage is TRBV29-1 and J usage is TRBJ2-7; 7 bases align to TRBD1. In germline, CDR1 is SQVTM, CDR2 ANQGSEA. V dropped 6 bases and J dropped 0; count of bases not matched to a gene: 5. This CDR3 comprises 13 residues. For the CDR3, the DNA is TGCAGCGTCTCAGGGGGTAGCTCCTACGAGCAGTACTTC. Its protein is CSVSGGSSYEQYF.

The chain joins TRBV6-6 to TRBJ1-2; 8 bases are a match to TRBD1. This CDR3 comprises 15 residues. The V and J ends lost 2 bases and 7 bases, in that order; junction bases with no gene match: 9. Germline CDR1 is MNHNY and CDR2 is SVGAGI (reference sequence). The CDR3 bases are TGTGCCAGCAGTTACGCTTCAGGGGGCTCTGGTGGCTACACCTTC. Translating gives CASSYASGGSGGYTF.

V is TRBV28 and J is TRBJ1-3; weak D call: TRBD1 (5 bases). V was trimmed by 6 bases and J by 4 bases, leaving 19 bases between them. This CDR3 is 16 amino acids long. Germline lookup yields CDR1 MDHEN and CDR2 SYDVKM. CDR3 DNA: TGTGCCAGCAGCATTGTTACCGGGACCCAGGGAAACACCATATATTTT. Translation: CASSIVTGTQGNTIYF.

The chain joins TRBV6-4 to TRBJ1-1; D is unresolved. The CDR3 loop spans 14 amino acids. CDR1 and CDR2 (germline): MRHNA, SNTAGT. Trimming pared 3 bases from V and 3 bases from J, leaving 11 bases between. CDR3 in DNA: TGTGCCAGCAGTGAACAAGCCGGGGACACTGAAGCTTTCTTT. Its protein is CASSEQAGDTEAFF.

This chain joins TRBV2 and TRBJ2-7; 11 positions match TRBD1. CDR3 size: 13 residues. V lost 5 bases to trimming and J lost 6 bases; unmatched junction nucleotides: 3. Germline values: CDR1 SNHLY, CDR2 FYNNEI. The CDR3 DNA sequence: TGTGCCAGCAGTATAGGGACAGGGGGCGAGCAGTACTTC. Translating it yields CASSIGTGGEQYF.

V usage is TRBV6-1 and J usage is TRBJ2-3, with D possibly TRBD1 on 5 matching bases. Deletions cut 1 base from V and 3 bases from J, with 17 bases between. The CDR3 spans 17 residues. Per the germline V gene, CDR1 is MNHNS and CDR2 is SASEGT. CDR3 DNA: TGTGCCAGCAGTGAAGTGACGGTTCGATCAGGGACAGATACGCAGTATTTT. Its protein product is CASSEVTVRSGTDTQYF.

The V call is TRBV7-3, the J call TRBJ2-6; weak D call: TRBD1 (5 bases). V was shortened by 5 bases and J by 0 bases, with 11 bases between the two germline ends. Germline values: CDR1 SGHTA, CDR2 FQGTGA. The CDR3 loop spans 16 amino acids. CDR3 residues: CASSTGGSSGANVLTF. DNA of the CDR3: TGTGCCAGCAGCACAGGCGGTAGCTCTGGGGCCAACGTCCTGACTTTC.

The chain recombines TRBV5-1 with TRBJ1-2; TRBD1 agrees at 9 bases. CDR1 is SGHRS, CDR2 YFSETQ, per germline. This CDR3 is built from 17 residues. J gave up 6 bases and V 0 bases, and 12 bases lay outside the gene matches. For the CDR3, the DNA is TGCGCCAGCAGCTTGGTGGGACAGGGAGGTTTACTCGATGGCTACACCTTC. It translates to CASSLVGQGGLLDGYTF.

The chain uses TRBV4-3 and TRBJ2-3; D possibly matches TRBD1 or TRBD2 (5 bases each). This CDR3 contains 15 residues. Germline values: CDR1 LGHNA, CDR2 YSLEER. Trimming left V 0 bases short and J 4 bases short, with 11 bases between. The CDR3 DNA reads TGCGCCAGCAGCCAAGATGTCGGGGCCGCAGATACGCAGTATTTT. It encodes CASSQDVGAADTQYF.

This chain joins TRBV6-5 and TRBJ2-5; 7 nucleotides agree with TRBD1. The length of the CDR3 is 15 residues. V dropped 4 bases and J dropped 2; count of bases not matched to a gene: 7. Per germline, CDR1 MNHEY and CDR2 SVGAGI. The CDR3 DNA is TGTGCCAGCAGTTCAGGACAGGCCTTACAAGAGACCCAGTACTTC. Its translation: CASSSGQALQETQYF.

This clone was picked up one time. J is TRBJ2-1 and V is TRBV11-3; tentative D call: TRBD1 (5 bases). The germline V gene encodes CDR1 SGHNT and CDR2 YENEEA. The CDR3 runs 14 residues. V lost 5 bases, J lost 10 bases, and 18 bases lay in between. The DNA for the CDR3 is TGTGCCAGCAGCCATGGGGCAGGCTCAGGGGAGCAGTTCTTC. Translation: CASSHGAGSGEQFF.

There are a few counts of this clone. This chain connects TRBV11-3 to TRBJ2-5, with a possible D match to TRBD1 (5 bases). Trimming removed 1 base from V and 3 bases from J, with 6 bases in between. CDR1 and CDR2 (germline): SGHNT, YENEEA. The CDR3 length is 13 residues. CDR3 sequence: CASSLGREETQYF. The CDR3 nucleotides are TGTGCCAGCAGCTTAGGCAGGGAAGAGACCCAGTACTTC.

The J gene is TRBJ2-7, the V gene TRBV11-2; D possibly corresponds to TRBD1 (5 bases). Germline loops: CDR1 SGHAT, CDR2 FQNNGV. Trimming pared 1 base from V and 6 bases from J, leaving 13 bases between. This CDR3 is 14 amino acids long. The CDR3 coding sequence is TGTGCCAGCAGCTTAGGGCAGGGATTATCCGAGCAGTACTTC. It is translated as CASSLGQGLSEQYF. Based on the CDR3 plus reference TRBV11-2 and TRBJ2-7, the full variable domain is EAGVAQSPRYKIIEKRQSVAFWCNPISGHATLYWYQQILGQGPKLLIQFQNNGVVDDSQLPKDRFSAERLKGVDSTLKIQPAKLEDSAVYLCASSLGQGLSEQYFGPGTRLTVT.

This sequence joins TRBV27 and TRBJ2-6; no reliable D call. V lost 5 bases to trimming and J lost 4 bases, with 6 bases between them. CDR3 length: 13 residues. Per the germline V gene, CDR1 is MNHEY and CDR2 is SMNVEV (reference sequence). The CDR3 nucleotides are TGTGCCAGCAGTGCCGCGGGGGCCAACGTCCTGACTTTC. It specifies CASSAAGANVLTF.

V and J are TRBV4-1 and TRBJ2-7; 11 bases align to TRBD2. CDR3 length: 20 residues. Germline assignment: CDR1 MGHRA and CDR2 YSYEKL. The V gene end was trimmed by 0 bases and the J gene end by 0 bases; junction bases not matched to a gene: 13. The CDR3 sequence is CASSQDATSGRLAVSYEQYF. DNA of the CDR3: TGCGCCAGCAGCCAAGATGCAACTAGCGGGAGATTGGCGGTCTCCTACGAGCAGTACTTC.

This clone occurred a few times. The CDR3 nucleotides read TGTGCCAGCAGTCCCCCGAGGGCGGGAGAGACCCAGTACTTC. This encodes CASSPPRAGETQYF. The gene calls are TRBV7-6 and TRBJ2-5; tentative D call: TRBD2 (5 bases). Trimming took 6 bases from V and 4 from J, leaving 15 bases between them. The CDR3 contains 14 residues. CDR1 and CDR2 (germline): SGHVS, FNYEAQ. Full variable domain (remainder filled in from reference TRBV7-6 and TRBJ2-5): GAGVSQSPRYKVTKRGQDVALRCDPISGHVSLYWYRQALGQGPEFLTYFNYEAQQDKSGLPNDRFSAERPEGSISTLTIQRTEQRDSAMYRCASSPPRAGETQYFGPGTRLLVL.

The CDR3: CAISESNFSWTGELFF. The CDR3 bases are TGTGCCATCAGTGAGTCTAACTTTTCCTGGACCGGGGAGCTGTTTTTT. This chain joins TRBV10-3 and TRBJ2-2, with D unclear. CDR1 and CDR2 (germline): ENHRY, SYGVKD. There are 16 residues in the CDR3. Deletions cut 0 bases from V and 5 bases from J, with 13 bases between.

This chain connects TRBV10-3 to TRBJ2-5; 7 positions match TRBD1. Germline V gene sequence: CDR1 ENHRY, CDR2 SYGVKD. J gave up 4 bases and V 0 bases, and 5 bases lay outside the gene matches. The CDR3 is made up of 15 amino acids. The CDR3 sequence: CAISESPTGPETQYF. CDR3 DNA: TGTGCCATCAGTGAGTCGCCGACAGGGCCAGAGACCCAGTACTTC.

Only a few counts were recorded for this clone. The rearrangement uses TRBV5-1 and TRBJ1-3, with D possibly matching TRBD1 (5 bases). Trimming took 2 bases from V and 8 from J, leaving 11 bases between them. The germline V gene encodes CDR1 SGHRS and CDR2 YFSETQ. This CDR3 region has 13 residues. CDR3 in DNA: TGCGCCAGCAGCTTCATCGGGGGAGACACCATATATTTT. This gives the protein CASSFIGGDTIYF.

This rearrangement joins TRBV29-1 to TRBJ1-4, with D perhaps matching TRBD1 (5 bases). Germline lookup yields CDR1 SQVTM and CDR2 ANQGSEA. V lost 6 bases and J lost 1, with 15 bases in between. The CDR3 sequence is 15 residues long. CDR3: CSVQGLAETNEKLFF. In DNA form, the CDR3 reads TGCAGCGTCCAGGGTCTGGCGGAAACTAATGAAAAACTGTTTTTT.

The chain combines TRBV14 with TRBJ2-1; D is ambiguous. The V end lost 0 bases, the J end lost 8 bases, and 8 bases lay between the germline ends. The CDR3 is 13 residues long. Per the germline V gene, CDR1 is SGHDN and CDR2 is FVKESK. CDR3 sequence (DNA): TGTGCCAGCAGCCAAGACCCCGCGGATGAGCAGTTCTTC. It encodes CASSQDPADEQFF.

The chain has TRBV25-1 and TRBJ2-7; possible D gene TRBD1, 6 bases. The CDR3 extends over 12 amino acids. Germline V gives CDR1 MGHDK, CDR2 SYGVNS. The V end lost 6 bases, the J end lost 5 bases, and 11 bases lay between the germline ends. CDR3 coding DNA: TGTGCCAGCAGCGGCAGGGGCCACGAGCAGTACTTC. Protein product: CASSGRGHEQYF.

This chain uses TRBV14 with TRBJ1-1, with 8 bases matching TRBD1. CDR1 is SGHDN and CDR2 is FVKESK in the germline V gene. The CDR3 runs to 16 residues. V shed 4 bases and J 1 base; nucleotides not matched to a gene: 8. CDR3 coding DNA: TGTGCCAGCAGCCGCCGACAGGGGTTTACGAACACTGAAGCTTTCTTT. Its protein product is CASSRRQGFTNTEAFF.

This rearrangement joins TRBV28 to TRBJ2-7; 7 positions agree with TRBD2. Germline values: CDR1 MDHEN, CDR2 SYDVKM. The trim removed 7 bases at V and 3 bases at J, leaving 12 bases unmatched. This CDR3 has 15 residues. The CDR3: CASTLGGTEDYEQYF. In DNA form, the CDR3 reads TGTGCCAGCACTTTGGGAGGGACCGAGGACTACGAGCAGTACTTC.

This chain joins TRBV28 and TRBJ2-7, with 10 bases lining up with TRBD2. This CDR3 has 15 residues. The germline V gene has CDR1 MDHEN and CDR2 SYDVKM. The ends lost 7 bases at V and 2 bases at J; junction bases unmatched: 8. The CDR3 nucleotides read TGTGCCAGCACCCGACTAGCGGGCAGTCCCTACGAGCAGTACTTC. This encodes CASTRLAGSPYEQYF.